This entry describes one T cell receptor (beta chain). This entry is derived from a study of blood T cell repertoires in COVID-19. The wider study: Donors in the United States, Italy and Spain gave samples during acute or convalescent COVID-19. In each case, the material was cDNA or gDNA derived from T cells, B-cell-depleted T cells, or PBMCs.

V was cut by 5 bases and J by 6 bases, with 14 bases left in between. The CDR3 spans 13 residues. Germline V gene sequence: CDR1 SGHVS, CDR2 FQNEAQ. Authors' analysis steps: Estimation of nucleated cell counts relied on the amplification of reference gene primers. Sequencing used immunoSEQ multiplex PCR; TCRdb keeps in-frame clones, though not all of them. The D gene and trimming were derived from the DNA, and the V and J assignments and clone size from that table. The table lists about 110,000 clones, around 82% of them singletons. Sequenced: peripheral blood. The clonotype originates from a human donor in a cohort sampled during active or convalescent COVID-19. The rearrangement uses TRBV7-8 and TRBJ2-7; D not certain. The CDR3 DNA follows: TGTGCCAGCAGCCTGGTCTCGAACGGCGAGCAGTACTTC. This gives the protein CASSLVSNGEQYF.